One and the same sample provided the 28 T cell receptor beta chains below, sequenced in a study of radiation and T cells in renal cell carcinoma. Time point reported: blood 2 weeks post-SBRT. Specified treatment: 15 Gy SBRT to primary tumor, nephrectomy 4 weeks later. Data came from immunoSEQ multiplex PCR; TCRdb stores just in-frame clones and leaves some out. This table has 150,000 or so clones, approximately 86% appearing once. Sequencing was performed on blood, taken from a patient whose treatment included radiotherapy and nephrectomy. The origin of the receptors is a woman between 50 and 59 years old with renal cell carcinoma.

This clone has just one count. A read error may produce the germline difference seen at one junction end. This rearrangement joins TRBV19 to TRBJ2-1, with unresolved D. This CDR3 has 13 amino acids. CDR1 LNHDA and CDR2 SQIVND come from the germline V gene (reference sequence). CDR3 sequence reads: CASSINSNNEQFF. In nucleotides, the CDR3 is TGTGCCAGTAGTATAAACTCCAACAATGAGCAGTTCTTC.

V usage is TRBV4-3 and J usage is TRBJ2-1, with D tentatively TRBD2 (6 bases). Germline loops: CDR1 LGHNA, CDR2 YSLEER. The CDR3 length is 15 residues. The V gene lost 3 bases and the J gene lost 0 bases, with 9 bases spanning the gap. This chain's CDR3 is CASSQSRDSYNEQFF. As DNA, the CDR3 is TGCGCCAGCAGCCAGTCGCGGGACTCCTACAATGAGCAGTTCTTC.

The rearrangement links TRBV29-1 to TRBJ2-2; the D gene is possibly TRBD1 (6 bases). V shed 5 bases and J shed 1 base, with 17 bases lying between them. Germline loops: CDR1 SQVTM, CDR2 ANQGSEA. This CDR3 has 16 amino acids. CDR3: CSVQPKDRRNTGELFF. In DNA form, the CDR3 reads TGCAGCGTTCAACCAAAAGACAGGCGGAACACCGGGGAGCTGTTTTTT.

V usage is TRBV7-8 and J usage is TRBJ1-5; D unclear. V was trimmed by 0 bases and J by 3 bases, leaving 15 bases between them. The length of the CDR3 is 17 residues. CDR1 and CDR2 from the germline V gene are SGHVS and FQNEAQ. The CDR3 DNA reads TGTGCCAGCAGCTTAGCGCCGGGAACGTTATACAATCAGCCCCAGCATTTT. This codes for CASSLAPGTLYNQPQHF.

This clone was observed a single time. The J gene is TRBJ2-7, the V gene TRBV7-9, with a possible D match to TRBD1 (6 bases). CDR3 length: 15 amino acids. The germline gives CDR1 SEHNR, CDR2 FQNEAQ (reference sequence). V was cut by 0 bases and J by 5 bases, with 14 bases left in between. CDR3 residues: CASSLAGDRQDEQYF. CDR3 nucleotides: TGTGCCAGCAGCTTAGCAGGCGACAGGCAGGACGAGCAGTACTTC.

This chain uses TRBV5-5 with TRBJ2-3; D not certain. V lost 4 bases and J lost 3, with 12 bases in between. CDR1 is SGHKS, CDR2 YYEKEE, per germline (reference sequence). The CDR3 is made up of 14 amino acids. The CDR3 region has the DNA TGTGCCAGCAGCGTTCTCGTCGTTACAGATACGCAGTATTTT. Translated: CASSVLVVTDTQYF.

V gene TRBV7-9 combines with J gene TRBJ1-6; 7 bases line up with TRBD1. Unmatched junction bases numbered 4, after V lost 3 bases and J lost 5 bases. CDR1 is SEHNR, CDR2 FQNEAQ, per germline (reference sequence). This CDR3 spans 15 amino acids. The CDR3 is CASSLTTGNNSPLHF. CDR3 coding DNA: TGTGCCAGCAGCTTGACGACAGGGAATAATTCACCCCTCCACTTT.

The chain carries TRBV9 and TRBJ2-1; D unclear. Trimming left V 0 bases short and J 7 bases short, with 11 bases between. From germline, CDR1 is SGDLS and CDR2 YYNGEE. The length of the CDR3 is 14 residues. This chain's CDR3 is CASSVGLGENEQFF. In DNA form, the CDR3 reads TGTGCCAGCAGCGTAGGGCTAGGAGAGAATGAGCAGTTCTTC.

This chain joins TRBV18 and TRBJ1-3, with a tentative D call TRBD1 (5 bases). Germline V gene data show CDR1 as KGHSH and CDR2 as LQKENI. Deletions cut 2 bases from V and 2 bases from J, with 13 bases between. The CDR3 runs 16 residues. DNA of the CDR3: TGTGCCAGCTCACCAACCTTACAGGCTGCTGGAAACACCATATATTTT. Its translation is CASSPTLQAAGNTIYF.

The chain links TRBV30 to TRBJ1-2; D is ambiguous. The CDR3 runs 13 residues. CDR1 is GTSNPN and CDR2 is SVGIG in the germline V gene (reference sequence). Trimming shortened V by 2 bases and J by 2 bases, and 9 bases separated the two germline ends. The CDR3: CAWSYVKNYGYTF. In DNA form, the CDR3 reads TGTGCCTGGAGTTATGTTAAGAACTATGGCTACACCTTC.

V is TRBV19 and J is TRBJ2-5; D gene uncertain. The V and J ends lost 5 bases and 5 bases respectively, with 6 bases between them. The CDR3 is 11 residues long. Looked up from germline, CDR1 is LNHDA and CDR2 is SQIVND (reference sequence). As DNA, the CDR3 is TGTGCCAGTAGTGGGCGGGAGACCCAGTACTTC. This translates into CASSGRETQYF. Variable domain in full (rest from reference TRBV19 and TRBJ2-5): DGGITQSPKYLFRKEGQNVTLSCEQNLNHDAMYWYRQDPGQGLRLIYYSQIVNDFQKGDIAEGYSVSREKKESFPLTVTSAQKNPTAFYLCASSGRETQYFGPGTRLLVL.

The chain employs TRBV6-1 and TRBJ2-2, with 7 bases that match TRBD1. The germline gives CDR1 MNHNS, CDR2 SASEGT. The CDR3 sequence is 14 residues long. The V segment lost 2 bases and the J segment 5 bases; nucleotides outside the gene matches: 2. This CDR3 reads CASSERRGTGELFF. CDR3 nucleotides: TGTGCCAGCAGTGAACGCAGGGGGACCGGGGAGCTGTTTTTT.

The rearrangement joins TRBV5-4 to TRBJ2-1, with D maybe TRBD2 (5 bases). V lost 7 bases to trimming and J lost 9 bases, with 26 bases between them. CDR1 and CDR2 (germline): SGHNT, YYREEE (reference sequence). The length of the CDR3 is 16 residues. CDR3: CASSGLLADKMAEQFF. The CDR3 nucleotides read TGTGCCAGCTCAGGACTCCTCGCAGACAAAATGGCTGAGCAGTTCTTC.

The chain is built from TRBV4-1 and TRBJ1-1; D is unclear. The CDR3 spans 14 residues. The V gene lost 3 bases and the J gene lost 1 base, with 9 bases spanning the gap. Germline loops: CDR1 MGHRA, CDR2 YSYEKL. The CDR3 is CASSQIQRNTEAFF. DNA for the CDR3: TGCGCCAGCAGCCAGATACAGAGGAACACTGAAGCTTTCTTT.

The chain links TRBV7-9 to TRBJ2-6, with D perhaps matching TRBD1 (6 bases). V shed 4 bases and J shed 2 bases, with 12 bases lying between them. Germline V CDR1 and CDR2: SEHNR, FQNEAQ (reference sequence). CDR3 length: 16 amino acids. CDR3 amino acids: CASSSGQTTGANVLTF. In DNA, the CDR3 is TGTGCCAGCAGCTCAGGACAGACCACTGGGGCCAACGTCCTGACTTTC.

The V and J genes are TRBV5-1 and TRBJ2-1; D is tentatively TRBD1 or TRBD2 (6 bases each). The length of the CDR3 is 15 residues. The germline CDR1 and CDR2 sequences are SGHRS and YFSETQ. The V end was cut by 4 bases, the J end by 7 bases, with 18 bases between. CDR3 bases: TGCGCCAGCAGCCATTCACGGGGGCGAGGGAATGAGCAGTTCTTC. This encodes CASSHSRGRGNEQFF.

Only one count was recorded for this clone. This rearrangement joins TRBV7-6 to TRBJ2-7, with TRBD2 matching over 12 bases. Trimming cost V 4 bases and J 5 bases; bases outside gene matches: 9. Germline V lookup: CDR1 SGHVS, CDR2 FNYEAQ. The CDR3 sequence is 16 residues long. The CDR3 DNA sequence: TGTGCCAGCAGCTCACTAGCGGGGGGCTCTCCCCACGAGCAGTACTTC. Translation gives CASSSLAGGSPHEQYF.

In this sample, this clone turned up once. The rearrangement uses TRBV7-8 and TRBJ1-2; no clear D gene. This CDR3 contains 13 residues. Deletions cut 2 bases from V and 3 bases from J, with 7 bases between. Germline CDR1 is SGHVS and CDR2 is FQNEAQ. The CDR3 nucleotides are TGTGCCAGCAGCTTATTAGGGCACTATGGCTACACCTTC. Protein product: CASSLLGHYGYTF.

Here the CDR3 DNA reads TGTGCCAGCAGCCCCGGACAGGGGGAAAACACCATATATTTT. Translation gives CASSPGQGENTIYF. The rearrangement uses TRBV9 and TRBJ1-3; TRBD1 matches at 10 bases. The ends lost 4 bases at V and 6 bases at J; junction bases unmatched: 4. This CDR3 region has 14 residues. Germline V CDR1 and CDR2: SGDLS, YYNGEE. Full variable domain (remainder filled in from reference TRBV9 and TRBJ1-3): DSGVTQTPKHLITATGQRVTLRCSPRSGDLSVYWYQQSLDQGLQFLIQYYNGEERAKGNILERFSAQQFPDLHSELNLSSLELGDSALYFCASSPGQGENTIYFGEGSWLTVV.

The chain uses TRBV2 and TRBJ2-1; 8 positions match TRBD1. J lost 5 bases, V lost 4 bases, and 7 bases had no gene match. The germline V gene encodes CDR1 SNHLY and CDR2 FYNNEI. This CDR3 spans 15 amino acids. The DNA for the CDR3 is TGTGCCAGCAGTGGGGCACAGGGGGACAACAATGAGCAGTTCTTC. Translating it yields CASSGAQGDNNEQFF.

V gene TRBV29-1 combines with J gene TRBJ1-2; no definite D call. The length of the CDR3 is 12 residues. Germline CDR1 reads SQVTM; CDR2 reads ANQGSEA. Deletions cut 3 bases from V and 6 bases from J, with 11 bases between. The CDR3 sequence is CSVDFRSHGYTF. The CDR3 DNA sequence: TGCAGCGTTGACTTCCGGTCGCATGGCTACACCTTC. The full variable domain, with the rest looked up from reference TRBV29-1 and TRBJ1-2, is SAVISQKPSRDICQRGTSLTIQCQVDSQVTMMFWYRQQPGQSLTLIATANQGSEATYESGFVIDKFPISRPNLTFSTLTVSNMSPEDSSIYLCSVDFRSHGYTFGSGTRLTVV.

This clone was seen only once. The chain combines TRBV5-1 with TRBJ2-3, with a weak D call TRBD1 (6 bases). The V end was cut by 4 bases, the J end by 5 bases, with 14 bases between. The CDR3 has 14 amino acids. Germline-derived CDR1 and CDR2 are SGHRS and YFSETQ. The CDR3 DNA is TGCGCCAGCAGCCCCGGACCAGGGGAAGATACGCAGTATTTT. Amino acid sequence: CASSPGPGEDTQYF.

This clone appeared once. The CDR3 reads CSVVSGFTDTQYF. The DNA of the CDR3 is TGCAGCGTTGTATCTGGTTTCACAGATACGCAGTATTTT. The chain joins TRBV29-1 to TRBJ2-3; no definite D call. This CDR3 has 13 amino acids. Trimming stripped 4 bases from V and 2 bases from J, with 10 bases between. Looked up from germline, CDR1 is SQVTM and CDR2 is ANQGSEA.

This clone turned up a few times. The identical CDR3 is also encoded by other nucleotide sequences in the sample. The chain uses TRBV6-1 and TRBJ1-5; unclear D gene. Germline CDR1 and CDR2: MNHNS and SASEGT. The ends were cut back, 1 base at V and 5 bases at J, with 3 bases in the middle. CDR3 length equals 12 residues. DNA for the CDR3: TGTGCCAGCAGTGAAGGGGATCAGCCCCAGCATTTT. Encoded protein: CASSEGDQPQHF.

The DNA for the CDR3 is TGTGCCAGCAGCCCGGGTAGGTACGAGCAGTACTTC. Protein: CASSPGRYEQYF. The chain has TRBV11-2 and TRBJ2-7; D not resolved. The CDR3 is made up of 12 amino acids. Germline V lookup: CDR1 SGHAT, CDR2 FQNNGV. V was cut by 5 bases and J by 4 bases, with 9 bases left in between.

The genes are TRBV2 and TRBJ1-2, with a tentative D call TRBD1 (5 bases). The CDR3 is made up of 15 amino acids. The V end lost 11 bases, the J end lost 2 bases, and 21 bases lay between the germline ends. Germline CDR1 is SNHLY and CDR2 is FYNNEI. CDR3 DNA sequence: TGTGCCCGAAGGATCCTAATAACAGGCAACTATGGCTACACCTTC. Translation: CARRILITGNYGYTF.

The CDR3 bases are TGTGCCAGCACCGCCGCTAGCGGGGGGGCCGGAGATACGCAGTATTTT. Amino acid sequence: CASTAASGGAGDTQYF. The chain has TRBV7-2 and TRBJ2-3, with TRBD2 identical over 12 bases. The CDR3 sequence is 16 residues long. J was trimmed by 5 bases and V by 7 bases; bases with no gene match: 10. Per germline, CDR1 SGHTA and CDR2 FQGNSA. The full variable domain, in which reference TRBV7-2 and TRBJ2-3 provide the parts outside the CDR3, is GAGVSQSPSNKVTEKGKDVELRCDPISGHTALYWYRQSLGQGLEFLIYFQGNSAPDKSGLPSDRFSAERTGGSVSTLTIQRTQQEDSAVYLCASTAASGGAGDTQYFGPGTRLTVL.

This clone was observed once. The CDR3 loop reads CASSWGTDTQYF. Written as DNA, the CDR3 is TGTGCCAGCAGCTGGGGCACAGATACGCAGTATTTT. The gene calls are TRBV5-6 and TRBJ2-3; D unresolved. Germline V gene sequence: CDR1 SGHDT, CDR2 YYEEEE. The CDR3 covers 12 residues. The V end lost 3 bases, the J end lost 1 base, and 3 bases lay between the germline ends.